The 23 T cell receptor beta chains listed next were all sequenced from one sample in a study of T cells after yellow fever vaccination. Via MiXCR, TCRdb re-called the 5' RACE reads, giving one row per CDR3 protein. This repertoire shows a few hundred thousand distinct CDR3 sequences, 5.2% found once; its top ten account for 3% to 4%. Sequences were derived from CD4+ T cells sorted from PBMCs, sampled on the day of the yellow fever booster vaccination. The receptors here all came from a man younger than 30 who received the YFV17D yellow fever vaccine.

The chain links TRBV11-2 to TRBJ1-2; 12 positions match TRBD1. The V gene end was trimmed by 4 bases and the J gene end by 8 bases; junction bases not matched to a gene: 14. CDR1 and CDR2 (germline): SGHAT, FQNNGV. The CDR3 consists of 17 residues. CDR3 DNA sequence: TGTGCCAGCAGCTCTCTCCGGGACAGGGGGCGCGAAGGCGGCTACACCTTC. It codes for CASSSLRDRGREGGYTF.

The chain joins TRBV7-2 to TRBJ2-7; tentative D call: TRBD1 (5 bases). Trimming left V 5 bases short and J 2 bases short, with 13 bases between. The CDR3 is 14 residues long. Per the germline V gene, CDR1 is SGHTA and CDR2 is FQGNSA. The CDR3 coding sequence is TGTGCCAGCAGCCCACTCGACAGTCCCTACGAGCAGTACGTC. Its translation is CASSPLDSPYEQYV.

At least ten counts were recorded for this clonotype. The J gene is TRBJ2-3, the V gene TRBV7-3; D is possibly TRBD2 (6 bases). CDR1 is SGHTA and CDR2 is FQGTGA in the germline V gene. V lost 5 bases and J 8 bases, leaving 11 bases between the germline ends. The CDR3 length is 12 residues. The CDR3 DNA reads TGTGCCAGCAGCGCCGCGGAGGGTACGCAGTATTTT. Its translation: CASSAAEGTQYF. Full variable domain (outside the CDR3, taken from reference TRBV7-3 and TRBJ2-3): GAGVSQTPSNKVTEKGKYVELRCDPISGHTALYWYRQSLGQGPEFLIYFQGTGAADDSGLPNDRFFAVRPEGSVSTLKIQRTERGDSAVYLCASSAAEGTQYFGPGTRLTVL.

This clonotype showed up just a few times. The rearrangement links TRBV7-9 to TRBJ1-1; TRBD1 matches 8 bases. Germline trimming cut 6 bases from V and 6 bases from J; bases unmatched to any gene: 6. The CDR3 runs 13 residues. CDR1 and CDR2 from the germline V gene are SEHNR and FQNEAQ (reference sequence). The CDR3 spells CASSSQGAAEAFF. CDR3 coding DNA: TGTGCCAGCAGTTCTCAGGGGGCTGCTGAAGCTTTCTTT.

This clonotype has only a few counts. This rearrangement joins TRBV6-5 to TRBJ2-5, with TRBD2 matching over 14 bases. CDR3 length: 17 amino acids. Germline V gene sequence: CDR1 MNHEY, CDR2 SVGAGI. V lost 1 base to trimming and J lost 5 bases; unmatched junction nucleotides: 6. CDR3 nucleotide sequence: TGTGCCAGCAGTTACTGGGGACTAGCGGGGGAAGGCGAGACCCAGTACTTC. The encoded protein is CASSYWGLAGEGETQYF.

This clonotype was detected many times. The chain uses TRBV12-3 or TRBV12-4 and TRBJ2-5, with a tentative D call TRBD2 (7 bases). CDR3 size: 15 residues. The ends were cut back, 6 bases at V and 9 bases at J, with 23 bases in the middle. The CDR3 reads CASSTTRGGSWAQYF. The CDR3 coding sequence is TGTGCCAGCAGCACTACGAGGGGGGGTTCTTGGGCCCAGTACTTC.

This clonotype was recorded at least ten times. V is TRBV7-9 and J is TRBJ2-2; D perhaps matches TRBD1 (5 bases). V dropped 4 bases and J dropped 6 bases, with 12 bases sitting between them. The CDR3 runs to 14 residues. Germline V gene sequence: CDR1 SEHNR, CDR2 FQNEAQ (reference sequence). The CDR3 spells CASSSQGGPGELFF. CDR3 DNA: TGTGCCAGCAGCTCCCAGGGCGGACCCGGGGAGCTGTTTTTT.

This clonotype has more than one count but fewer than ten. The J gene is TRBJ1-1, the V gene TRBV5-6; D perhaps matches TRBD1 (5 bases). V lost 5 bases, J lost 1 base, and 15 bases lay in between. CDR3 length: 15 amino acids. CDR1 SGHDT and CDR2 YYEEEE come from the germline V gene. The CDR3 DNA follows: TGTGCCAGCAGTACGTCTCCAGGGCCGAACACTGAAGCTTTCTTT. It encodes CASSTSPGPNTEAFF.

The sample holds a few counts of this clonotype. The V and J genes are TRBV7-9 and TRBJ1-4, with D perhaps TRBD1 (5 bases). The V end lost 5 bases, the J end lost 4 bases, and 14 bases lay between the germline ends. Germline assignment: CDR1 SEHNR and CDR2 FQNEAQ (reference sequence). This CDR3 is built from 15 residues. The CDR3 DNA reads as TGTGCCAGCAGCGTCCGGGGGTTACATAATGAAAAACTGTTTTTT. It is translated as CASSVRGLHNEKLFF.

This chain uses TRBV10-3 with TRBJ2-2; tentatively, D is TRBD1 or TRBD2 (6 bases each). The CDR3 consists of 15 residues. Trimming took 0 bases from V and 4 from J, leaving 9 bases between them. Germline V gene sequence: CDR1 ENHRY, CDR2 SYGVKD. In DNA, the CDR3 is TGTGCCATCAGTGAGTCCCGGGGGCTCACCGGGGAGCTGTTTTTT. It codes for CAISESRGLTGELFF.

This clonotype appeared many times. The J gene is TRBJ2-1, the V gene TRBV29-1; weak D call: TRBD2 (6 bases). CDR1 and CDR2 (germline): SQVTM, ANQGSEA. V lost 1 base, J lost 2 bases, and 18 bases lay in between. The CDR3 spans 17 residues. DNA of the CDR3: TGCAGCGTTGAAGCCCCCAGGCGGGGCAGGGCCTACAATGAGCAGTTCTTC. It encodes CSVEAPRRGRAYNEQFF.

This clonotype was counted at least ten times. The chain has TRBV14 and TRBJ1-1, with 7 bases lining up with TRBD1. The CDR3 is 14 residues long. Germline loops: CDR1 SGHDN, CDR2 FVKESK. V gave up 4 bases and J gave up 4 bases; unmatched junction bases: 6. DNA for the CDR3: TGTGCCAGCAGCCGAAACAGGGGTTCCACTGAAGCTTTCTTT. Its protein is CASSRNRGSTEAFF. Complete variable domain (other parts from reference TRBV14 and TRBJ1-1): EAGVTQFPSHSVIEKGQTVTLRCDPISGHDNLYWYRRVMGKEIKFLLHFVKESKQDESGMPNNRFLAERTGGTYSTLKVQPAELEDSGVYFCASSRNRGSTEAFFGQGTRLTVV.

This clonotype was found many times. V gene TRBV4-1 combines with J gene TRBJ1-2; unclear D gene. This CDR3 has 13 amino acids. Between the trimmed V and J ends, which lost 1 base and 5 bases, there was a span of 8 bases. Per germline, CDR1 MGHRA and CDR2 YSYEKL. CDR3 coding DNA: TGCGCCAGCAGCCAAGCAACCGAATATGGCTACACCTTC. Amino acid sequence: CASSQATEYGYTF.

The CDR3 spells CASSLRLSETQYF. The CDR3 DNA follows: TGTGCCAGCAGCTTACGGCTATCCGAGACCCAGTACTTC. The chain employs TRBV7-2 and TRBJ2-5; D remains unclear. Germline-derived CDR1 and CDR2 are SGHTA and FQGNSA. This CDR3 comprises 13 residues. Trimming removed 2 bases from V and 5 bases from J, with 9 bases in between.

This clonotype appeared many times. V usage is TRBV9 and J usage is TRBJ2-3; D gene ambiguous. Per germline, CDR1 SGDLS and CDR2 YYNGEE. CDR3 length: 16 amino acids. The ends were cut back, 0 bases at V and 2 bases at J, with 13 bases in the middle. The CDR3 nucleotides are TGTGCCAGCAGCGTAGATGAGAACCCTAACACAGATACGCAGTATTTT. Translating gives CASSVDENPNTDTQYF.

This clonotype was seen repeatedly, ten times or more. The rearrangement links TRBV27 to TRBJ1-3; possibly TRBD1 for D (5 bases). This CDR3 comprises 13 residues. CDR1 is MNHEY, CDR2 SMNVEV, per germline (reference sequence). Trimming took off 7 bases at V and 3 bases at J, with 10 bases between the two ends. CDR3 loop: CASTAGRGNTIYF. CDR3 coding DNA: TGTGCCAGCACCGCGGGGCGTGGAAACACCATATATTTT.

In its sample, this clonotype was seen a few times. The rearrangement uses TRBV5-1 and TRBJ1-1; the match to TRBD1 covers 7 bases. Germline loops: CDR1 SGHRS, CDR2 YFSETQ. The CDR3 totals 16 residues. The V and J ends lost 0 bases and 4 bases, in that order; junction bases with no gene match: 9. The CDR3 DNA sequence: TGCGCCAGCAGCTTGGGGGGAGGTGACAGGGCCACTGAAGCTTTCTTT. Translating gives CASSLGGGDRATEAFF. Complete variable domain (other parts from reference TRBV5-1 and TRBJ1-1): KAGVTQTPRYLIKTRGQQVTLSCSPISGHRSVSWYQQTPGQGLQFLFEYFSETQRNKGNFPGRFSGRQFSNSRSEMNVSTLELGDSALYLCASSLGGGDRATEAFFGQGTRLTVV.

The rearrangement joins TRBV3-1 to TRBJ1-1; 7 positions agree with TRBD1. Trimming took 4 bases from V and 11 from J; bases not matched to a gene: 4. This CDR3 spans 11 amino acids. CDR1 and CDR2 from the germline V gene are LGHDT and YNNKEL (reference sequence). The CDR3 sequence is CASSLDRVAFF. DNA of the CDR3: TGTGCCAGCAGCCTCGACAGGGTGGCTTTCTTT.

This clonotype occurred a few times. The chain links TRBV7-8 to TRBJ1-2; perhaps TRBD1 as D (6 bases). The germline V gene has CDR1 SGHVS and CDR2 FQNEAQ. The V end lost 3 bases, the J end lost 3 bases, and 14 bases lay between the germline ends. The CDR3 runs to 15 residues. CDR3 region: CASSFGGRGDYGYTF. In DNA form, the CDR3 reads TGTGCCAGCAGCTTTGGGGGCAGGGGAGACTATGGCTACACCTTC.

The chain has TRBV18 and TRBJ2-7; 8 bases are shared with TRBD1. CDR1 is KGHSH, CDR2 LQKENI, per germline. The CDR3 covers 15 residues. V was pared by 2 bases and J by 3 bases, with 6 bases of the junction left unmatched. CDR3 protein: CASSPRGQAYYEQYF. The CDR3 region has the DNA TGTGCCAGCTCACCAAGGGGACAGGCATACTACGAGCAGTACTTC.

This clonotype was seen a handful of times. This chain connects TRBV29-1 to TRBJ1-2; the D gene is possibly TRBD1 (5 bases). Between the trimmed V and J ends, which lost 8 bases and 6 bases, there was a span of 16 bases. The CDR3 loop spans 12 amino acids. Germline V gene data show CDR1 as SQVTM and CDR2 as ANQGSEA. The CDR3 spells CSLGETADGYTF. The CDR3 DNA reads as TGCAGCTTAGGGGAGACAGCTGATGGCTACACCTTC.

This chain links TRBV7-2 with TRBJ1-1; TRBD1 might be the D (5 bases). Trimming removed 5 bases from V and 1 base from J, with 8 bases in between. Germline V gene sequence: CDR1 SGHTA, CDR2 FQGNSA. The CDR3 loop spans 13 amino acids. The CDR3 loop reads CASSGTSNTEAFF. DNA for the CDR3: TGTGCCAGCAGCGGGACCTCGAACACTGAAGCTTTCTTT.

The CDR3 loop is CAWRAKGFGSYEQYF. CDR3 coding DNA: TGTGCCTGGAGGGCGAAAGGGTTTGGCTCCTACGAGCAGTACTTC. The chain combines TRBV30 with TRBJ2-7, with D uncertain. Trimming removed 3 bases at V and 0 bases at J, with 15 bases between. Germline CDR1 and CDR2: GTSNPN and SVGIG (reference sequence). This CDR3 region has 15 residues. Full variable domain (outside the CDR3, taken from reference TRBV30 and TRBJ2-7): SQTIHQWPATLVQPVGSPLSLECTVEGTSNPNLYWYRQAAGRGLQLLFYSVGIGQISSEVPQNLSASRPQDRQFILSSKKLLLSDSGFYLCAWRAKGFGSYEQYFGPGTRLTVT.